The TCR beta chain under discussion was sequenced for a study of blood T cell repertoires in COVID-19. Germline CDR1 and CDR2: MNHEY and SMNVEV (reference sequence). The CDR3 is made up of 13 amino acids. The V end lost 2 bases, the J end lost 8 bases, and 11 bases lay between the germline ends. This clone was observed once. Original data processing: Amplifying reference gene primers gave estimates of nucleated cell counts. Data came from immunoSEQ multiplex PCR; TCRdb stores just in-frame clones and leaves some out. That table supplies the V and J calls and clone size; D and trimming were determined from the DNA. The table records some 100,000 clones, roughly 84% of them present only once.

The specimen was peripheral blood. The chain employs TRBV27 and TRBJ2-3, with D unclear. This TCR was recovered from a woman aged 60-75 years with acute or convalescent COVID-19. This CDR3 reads CASSLAAQGTQYF. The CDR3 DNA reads TGTGCCAGCAGTTTAGCGGCCCAAGGTACGCAGTATTTT.